One and the same sample provided the 5 T cell receptor beta chains below, sequenced in a study of Ad26.COV2.S vaccination and SARS-CoV-2 variants. The treatment is: some 20 received Ad26.COV2.S at low or high dose, single or two shots; about 5 received placebo; per-sample allocation not given. Samples analyzed were those drawn on day 63 after the first vaccine or placebo injection. Profiled with immunoSEQ multiplex PCR; TCRdb holds only in-frame clones, not every one. The table has about 680,000 clones, around 90% seen once. The sample here was peripheral blood, taken in a trial of Ad26.COV2.S vaccine versus placebo. The source is a person between 18 and 60 years old who received the Ad26.COV2.S COVID-19 vaccine or a placebo.

This chain links TRBV30 with TRBJ1-6; a weak D match, TRBD1 (6 bases). Per germline, CDR1 GTSNPN and CDR2 SVGIG (reference sequence). Trimming left V 1 base short and J 9 bases short, with 13 bases between. This CDR3 is built from 14 residues. The CDR3 sequence is CAWSDGQIISPLHF. The CDR3 bases are TGTGCCTGGAGTGACGGACAGATCATTTCACCCCTCCACTTT.

The rearrangement uses TRBV27 and TRBJ2-6; weak D call: TRBD1 (6 bases). V lost 5 bases and J 3 bases, leaving 11 bases between the germline ends. Germline values: CDR1 MNHEY, CDR2 SMNVEV (reference sequence). The CDR3 covers 15 residues. The CDR3 sequence: CASSPQGYGANVLTF. In nucleotides, the CDR3 is TGTGCCAGCAGTCCGCAGGGGTATGGGGCCAACGTCCTGACTTTC.

This clone was counted between two and nine times. The rearrangement uses TRBV5-4 and TRBJ1-4; tentatively, D is TRBD1 (6 bases). CDR3 size: 16 residues. V lost 5 bases and J 2 bases, leaving 16 bases between the germline ends. Germline CDR1 is SGHNT and CDR2 is YYREEE (reference sequence). The DNA of the CDR3 is TGTGCCAGCAGTAAGGACAGAATCTCCACTAATGAAAAACTGTTTTTT. Its translation is CASSKDRISTNEKLFF.

This sequence joins TRBV29-1 and TRBJ1-2; possibly TRBD1 for D (5 bases). Per germline, CDR1 SQVTM and CDR2 ANQGSEA. This CDR3 comprises 11 residues. V lost 8 bases and J lost 6, with 13 bases in between. The CDR3, as DNA: TGCAGCAGCCGGCAGGGTGATGGCTACACCTTC. This sequence encodes CSSRQGDGYTF.

The genes are TRBV4-1 and TRBJ2-1, with 10 bases that match TRBD1. The CDR3 has 17 amino acids. V shed 0 bases, J shed 7 bases, and the junction held 9 bases outside the gene matches. CDR1 and CDR2 from the germline V gene are MGHRA and YSYEKL. The CDR3 DNA reads as TGCGCCAGCAGCCAAGAGAGGGGGACAGGGGTGGGAAATGAGCAGTTCTTC. Translated: CASSQERGTGVGNEQFF.